This T cell receptor beta chain was captured in a study of T-cell memory formation after mild COVID-19. About the study: TCR clusters mostly belonged to single donors.

As to this clonotype: The antigen remains undetermined.

TCRdb reanalysed the 5' RACE reads using MiXCR and keeps one entry per CDR3 protein. The sample consists of more than 80,000 distinct CDR3 sequences, about 18% of them appearing once. Study conclusions and caveats: Pre-infection memory harbored some responding clones, suggesting cross-reactive memory joined.

This receptor was obtained from an adult woman who had mild COVID-19 (a few samples of this study predate the infection). Cell type and time point are not known. Material for sequencing was PBMCs or a T cell subset sorted from them (not recorded which).

The CDR3 DNA sequence: TGTGCCAGCAGCCAAGATCTCCTAAGTGGTGGCAATCAGCCCCAGCATTTT. The encoded protein is CASSQDLLSGGNQPQHF. This sequence joins TRBV3-1 and TRBJ1-5, with unresolved D. Germline V gives CDR1 LGHDT, CDR2 YNNKEL (reference sequence). The germline V and J ends were trimmed by 0 bases and 2 bases, with 14 bases remaining between them. CDR3 length equals 17 residues.